One sample yielded the 14 T cell receptor beta chains listed below, sequenced in a study of graft-versus-host responses after intestinal transplantation (TCRdb year 2021). Preparation of the library involved the immunoSEQ multiplex PCR assay. TCRdb took over this immuneACCESS table, retaining in-frame rearrangements with V and J assigned. Such tables are incomplete; in checked studies, under half of the missing clones stem from an unresolved V gene, and the remainder is unexplained. The sample yields over 100,000 clones; over 85% were counted once. In total, the top ten clones hold approximately 0.25% of the sample. Interpreted using the paper, the time point label stands for: cells obtained before transplantation from donor or recipient. Their recognized antigens are unknown. The input for sequencing was unstimulated CD4+ T cells sorted from spleen or lymph node cells, taken before transplant. Receptors originate from a human donor who was the organ donor for an intestinal transplant.

The genes are TRBV7-7 and TRBJ2-2; D not certain. The germline V gene has CDR1 SSHAT and CDR2 FNYEAQ (reference sequence). V was shortened by 3 bases and J by 3 bases, with 2 bases between the two germline ends. The CDR3 sequence is 12 residues long. CDR3 DNA sequence: TGTGCCAGCAGCTTGGACACCGGGGAGCTGTTTTTT. It encodes CASSLDTGELFF.

This clone was seen a few times. V is TRBV29-1 and J is TRBJ2-1; TRBD1 aligns across 9 bases. Germline values: CDR1 SQVTM, CDR2 ANQGSEA. The J segment lost 7 bases and the V segment lost 8 bases, leaving 18 bases of the junction unmatched. This CDR3 has 16 residues. The CDR3 nucleotides read TGCAGCTCTTGGGAGGTACAGGGGGCGCAGGGTAATGAGCAGTTCTTC. Encoded protein: CSSWEVQGAQGNEQFF.

The rearrangement joins TRBV11-3 to TRBJ2-7; D uncertain. CDR3 size: 15 residues. The germline V gene has CDR1 SGHNT and CDR2 YENEEA. Trimming shortened V by 0 bases and J by 8 bases, and 17 bases separated the two germline ends. The CDR3 DNA reads as TGTGCCAGCAGCTTAGAATTGGGCCCTCGTTTGAAGCAGTACTTC. Translated, it gives CASSLELGPRLKQYF.

V gene TRBV19 combines with J gene TRBJ2-3; D is uncertain. The germline V gene has CDR1 LNHDA and CDR2 SQIVND (reference sequence). The CDR3 is 14 residues long. V was clipped by 7 bases and J by 1 base, with 12 bases between them. The CDR3: CASNFGTGTDTQYF. The CDR3 coding sequence is TGTGCCAGTAATTTCGGTACAGGCACAGATACGCAGTATTTT.

The genes are TRBV11-2 and TRBJ2-7; D is unclear. This CDR3 contains 14 residues. V was trimmed by 1 base and J by 2 bases, leaving 9 bases between them. The V gene's germline CDR1 is SGHAT and CDR2 FQNNGV. CDR3 sequence: CASSLVPDPYEQYF. The CDR3 coding sequence is TGTGCCAGCAGCTTAGTTCCGGATCCCTACGAGCAGTACTTC.

The chain couples TRBV5-1 to TRBJ1-4; no clear D. The CDR3 runs 15 residues. CDR1 and CDR2 (germline): SGHRS, YFSETQ. V was trimmed by 2 bases and J by 2 bases, leaving 10 bases between them. The CDR3 spells CASSFGRTTNEKLFF. CDR3 DNA: TGCGCCAGCAGCTTCGGACGGACCACTAATGAAAAACTGTTTTTT.

This rearrangement joins TRBV7-2 to TRBJ2-5; D is perhaps TRBD1 or TRBD2 (5 bases each). Trimming cost V 6 bases and J 1 base, with 9 bases left between them. CDR1 is SGHTA, CDR2 FQGNSA, per germline. The CDR3 covers 13 residues. CDR3 amino acids: CASRGRLQETQYF. The CDR3 coding sequence is TGTGCCAGCAGGGGACGGCTCCAAGAGACCCAGTACTTC.

The chain joins TRBV29-1 to TRBJ2-3; 7 positions agree with TRBD1. CDR3 length: 15 amino acids. With 7 bases clipped from V and 2 bases from J, the junction kept 12 bases outside the gene matches. Germline V CDR1 and CDR2: SQVTM, ANQGSEA. DNA of the CDR3: TGCAGCGCCGAGGGGGCAGGCCTATCCACAGATACGCAGTATTTT. Its protein is CSAEGAGLSTDTQYF.

The chain employs TRBV5-4 and TRBJ2-3, with 16 bases matching TRBD2. Germline assignment: CDR1 SGHNT and CDR2 YYREEE (reference sequence). The CDR3 is 16 amino acids. V lost 3 bases to trimming and J lost 4 bases; unmatched junction nucleotides: 2. In DNA, the CDR3 is TGTGCCAGCAGCTGGGGACTAGCGGGAGGGCCAGATACGCAGTATTTT. This encodes CASSWGLAGGPDTQYF.

This chain links TRBV4-3 with TRBJ2-2; no firm D call. Deletions cut 3 bases from V and 5 bases from J, with 4 bases between. CDR3 length: 12 amino acids. The V gene's germline CDR1 is LGHNA and CDR2 YSLEER. CDR3 coding DNA: TGCGCCAGCAGCCAGTATACCGGGGAGCTGTTTTTT. Its translation: CASSQYTGELFF.

The chain recombines TRBV6-5 with TRBJ2-3, with no clear D. The CDR3 covers 11 residues. Germline lookup yields CDR1 MNHEY and CDR2 SVGAGI. The V and J ends lost 8 bases and 3 bases respectively, with 6 bases between them. CDR3 in DNA: TGTGCCAGCTCAATGACAGATACGCAGTATTTT. It translates to CASSMTDTQYF.

V and J are TRBV6-5 and TRBJ1-4; no definite D call. The ends were cut back, 0 bases at V and 4 bases at J, with 6 bases in the middle. Germline CDR1 reads MNHEY; CDR2 reads SVGAGI. The CDR3 runs 14 residues. CDR3 sequence (DNA): TGTGCCAGCAGTTACTCGAAGAATAATGAAAAACTGTTTTTT. Amino acids: CASSYSKNNEKLFF.

The V call is TRBV4-3, the J call TRBJ2-7; 10 bases line up with TRBD2. CDR3 length: 14 residues. Germline CDR1 reads LGHNA; CDR2 reads YSLEER. Unmatched junction bases numbered 5, after V lost 5 bases and J lost 4 bases. In nucleotides, the CDR3 is TGCGCCAGCAGCGGGGAGCGGGAGGGGTACGAGCAGTACTTC. Its translation is CASSGEREGYEQYF.

The chain joins TRBV2 to TRBJ2-1, with D uncertain. Trimming removed 6 bases at V and 0 bases at J, with 6 bases between. There are 13 residues in the CDR3. Looked up from germline, CDR1 is SNHLY and CDR2 is FYNNEI. In DNA, the CDR3 is TGTGCCAGCAGCTACAACTCCTACAATGAGCAGTTCTTC. It encodes CASSYNSYNEQFF.